The following is a TCR beta chain sequence with its context. The data originate from a study of T cell changes during pregnancy in multiple sclerosis. Sequencing was performed with immunoSEQ multiplex PCR; in TCRdb, only in-frame clones are kept and a portion is missing. The repertoire includes tens of thousands of clones, 80% to 95% of them detected once, and 0.55% to 0.7% sits in the top ten. Germline V lookup: CDR1 MNHEY, CDR2 SVGAGI. There are 15 residues in the CDR3. Trimming took 5 bases from V and 9 from J; bases not matched to a gene: 12. The starting material was CD4+ T cells from peripheral blood mononuclear cells, obtained in the first trimester of pregnancy. This receptor was identified in a female donor with multiple sclerosis, enrolled in a pregnancy study. V is TRBV6-5 and J is TRBJ2-1; TRBD2 agrees at 8 bases. CDR3 amino acids: CASSRGTSGGREQFF. The CDR3 bases are TGTGCCAGCAGTCGCGGGACTAGTGGAGGTCGTGAGCAGTTCTTC.